Listed here are 10 T cell receptor beta chains from one sample, sequenced in a study of cytomegalovirus exposure and HLA in healthy donors. The PCR had 60 Vbeta and 13 Jbeta primers. The method was immunoSEQ multiplex PCR; TCRdb's version includes in-frame clones alone and lacks a portion of them. Of more than 200,000 clones listed, roughly 80% were seen once; the top ten hold around 1.5%. Specimen: PBMCs. The receptors were sampled from a girl aged 5-17 years in good health and CMV-seronegative.

This chain links TRBV27 with TRBJ2-1, with TRBD1 as a possible D gene (6 bases). The germline V gene encodes CDR1 MNHEY and CDR2 SMNVEV (reference sequence). V was cut by 4 bases and J by 4 bases, with 23 bases left in between. The CDR3 sequence is 18 residues long. The CDR3 DNA is TGTGCCAGCAGTTCTAAAGCCCCTCGGACAGCGATATACAATGAGCAGTTCTTC. Its protein product is CASSSKAPRTAIYNEQFF.

The rearrangement links TRBV27 to TRBJ2-5, with 7 nucleotides matching TRBD2. Trimming cost V 4 bases and J 1 base; bases outside gene matches: 3. The CDR3 is made up of 14 amino acids. In germline, CDR1 is MNHEY, CDR2 SMNVEV (reference sequence). CDR3 in DNA: TGTGCCAGCAGTTATACTAGCGCCCAAGAGACCCAGTACTTC. Encoded protein: CASSYTSAQETQYF.

This chain joins TRBV4-2 and TRBJ1-5; D call uncertain. Germline values: CDR1 LGHNA, CDR2 YNFKEQ. V was trimmed by 0 bases and J by 7 bases, leaving 10 bases between them. CDR3 size: 14 residues. The DNA of the CDR3 is TGTGCCAGCAGCCAAGATTTATGGAGCCAGCCCCAGCATTTT. Encoded protein: CASSQDLWSQPQHF.

This sequence joins TRBV7-9 and TRBJ2-7; a possible D gene is TRBD2 (7 bases). Germline CDR1 and CDR2: SEHNR and FQNEAQ (reference sequence). Trimming took 1 base from V and 3 from J, leaving 19 bases between them. This CDR3 is built from 17 residues. The CDR3 nucleotides read TGTGCCAGCAGCTTAGTTGGGGGCGCGGGAGACTTCTACGAGCAGTACTTC. It translates to CASSLVGGAGDFYEQYF.

The rearrangement uses TRBV9 and TRBJ2-3; 13 bases line up with TRBD2. The CDR3 has 17 residues. Germline V gene data show CDR1 as SGDLS and CDR2 as YYNGEE. V gave up 3 bases and J gave up 2 bases; unmatched junction bases: 6. DNA for the CDR3: TGTGCCAGCAGCGCCTCAGGACTAGCGGGAGTCACAGATACGCAGTATTTT. It translates to CASSASGLAGVTDTQYF.

This clone was detected only once. The chain links TRBV4-1 to TRBJ1-1; D call uncertain. From germline, CDR1 is MGHRA and CDR2 YSYEKL. V dropped 4 bases and J dropped 4 bases, with 16 bases sitting between them. The CDR3 runs to 15 residues. CDR3 sequence: CASSLPGVRSTEAFF. In nucleotides, the CDR3 is TGCGCCAGCAGCCTGCCCGGGGTGAGAAGCACTGAAGCTTTCTTT.

The genes are TRBV7-8 and TRBJ2-4; the match to TRBD1 covers 12 bases. From germline, CDR1 is SGHVS and CDR2 FQNEAQ. This CDR3 is 19 amino acids long. V gave up 5 bases and J gave up 1 base; unmatched junction bases: 12. In DNA, the CDR3 is TGTGCCAGCAGCGAAAACCGGGACAGGGGGCGATTGGCCAAAAACATTCAGTACTTC. Amino acid sequence: CASSENRDRGRLAKNIQYF. Together with reference TRBV7-8 and TRBJ2-4, the CDR3 gives the full variable domain: GAGVSQSPRYKVAKRGQDVALRCDPISGHVSLFWYQQALGQGPEFLTYFQNEAQLDKSGLPSDRFFAERPEGSVSTLKIQRTQQEDSAVYLCASSENRDRGRLAKNIQYFGAGTRLSVL.

The chain carries TRBV6-5 and TRBJ2-4; weak D call: TRBD2 (5 bases). In germline, CDR1 is MNHEY, CDR2 SVGAGI. Trimming left V 2 bases short and J 5 bases short, with 7 bases between. The CDR3 runs 13 residues. The CDR3 here is CASSYGGENIQYF. CDR3 in DNA: TGTGCCAGCAGTTACGGAGGTGAAAACATTCAGTACTTC.

This clone was counted a few times. This chain connects TRBV28 to TRBJ1-2; D might be TRBD1 (5 bases). V lost 8 bases and J lost 4, with 14 bases in between. In germline, CDR1 is MDHEN, CDR2 SYDVKM. The length of the CDR3 is 13 residues. The CDR3 loop reads CASGGGVSYGYTF. CDR3 nucleotides: TGTGCCAGCGGGGGGGGAGTGAGCTATGGCTACACCTTC.

The chain has TRBV7-6 and TRBJ2-2; 8 bases agree with TRBD1. The germline CDR1 and CDR2 sequences are SGHVS and FNYEAQ. The CDR3 length is 18 residues. V was pared by 1 base and J by 0 bases, with 7 bases of the junction left unmatched. This chain's CDR3 is CASSLGDRSYPNTGELFF. The CDR3 DNA follows: TGTGCCAGCAGCTTAGGGGACAGGTCCTATCCGAACACCGGGGAGCTGTTTTTT.